A single sample gave rise to the 13 T cell receptor beta chains below, sequenced in a study of cytomegalovirus exposure and HLA in healthy donors. The study ran its PCR with 60 Vbeta and 13 Jbeta primers. Produced via immunoSEQ multiplex PCR; TCRdb's table is partial and in-frame only. This table holds some 140,000 clones, approximately 74% found once. Sequenced: PBMCs. These receptors came from a man younger than 30 in good health and CMV-seronegative.

CDR3 DNA: TGTGCCAGCAGCTCGTCACCCTGGACAGCGGGGGAAAAACTGTTTTTT. Protein: CASSSSPWTAGEKLFF. This chain links TRBV7-2 with TRBJ1-4; maybe TRBD1 (6 bases). Looked up from germline, CDR1 is SGHTA and CDR2 is FQGNSA. V was trimmed by 4 bases and J by 8 bases, leaving 20 bases between them. The CDR3 extends over 16 amino acids.

The chain links TRBV5-1 to TRBJ1-2; 9 positions agree with TRBD1. V trimming: 3 bases; J trimming: 5 bases; junction bases outside the gene matches: 5. CDR1 and CDR2 (germline): SGHRS, YFSETQ. The CDR3 length is 14 residues. CDR3: CASSWDRVGYGYTF. The CDR3 nucleotides read TGCGCCAGCAGCTGGGACAGGGTTGGATATGGCTACACCTTC.

This clone appeared once. The DNA of the CDR3 is TGTGCCAGCAGACGGAGGGGGGGGGCGGCAGATACGCAGTATTTT. The encoded protein is CASRRRGGAADTQYF. The chain couples TRBV6-5 to TRBJ2-3; weak D call: TRBD2 (7 bases). The CDR3 has 15 amino acids. Per germline, CDR1 MNHEY and CDR2 SVGAGI. V lost 6 bases and J 4 bases, leaving 17 bases between the germline ends.

The chain employs TRBV5-6 and TRBJ2-1; D ambiguous. V was cut by 0 bases and J by 5 bases, with 9 bases left in between. Per the germline V gene, CDR1 is SGHDT and CDR2 is YYEEEE. The CDR3 is 14 residues long. The CDR3 nucleotides are TGTGCCAGCAGCTTGGAGCACGCACACAATGAGCAGTTCTTC. It yields the protein CASSLEHAHNEQFF. Full variable domain (outside the CDR3, taken from reference TRBV5-6 and TRBJ2-1): DAGVTQSPTHLIKTRGQQVTLRCSPKSGHDTVSWYQQALGQGPQFIFQYYEEEERQRGNFPDRFSGHQFPNYSSELNVNALLLGDSALYLCASSLEHAHNEQFFGPGTRLTVL.

Only a few counts were recorded for this clone. J is TRBJ2-3 and V is TRBV5-6; 9 nucleotides agree with TRBD2. Germline V gene data show CDR1 as SGHDT and CDR2 as YYEEEE. The CDR3 spans 16 residues. After removal of 1 base from V and 0 bases from J, the junction contained 3 bases not matched to a gene. In DNA form, the CDR3 reads TGTGCCAGCAGCTTGCGGCTAGCGGGGAGCACAGATACGCAGTATTTT. Its protein product is CASSLRLAGSTDTQYF.

V and J are TRBV6-5 and TRBJ2-1; TRBD2 matches at 9 bases. Per germline, CDR1 MNHEY and CDR2 SVGAGI. J gave up 8 bases and V 4 bases, and 12 bases lay outside the gene matches. CDR3 size: 16 residues. CDR3 region: CASSFIGSGGMDEQFF. CDR3 nucleotide sequence: TGTGCCAGCAGTTTTATTGGAAGCGGGGGGATGGATGAGCAGTTCTTC.

The CDR3 spells CASSYGQGREQYV. The CDR3 nucleotides are TGTGCCAGCAGTTACGGGCAGGGCCGGGAGCAGTACGTC. The chain carries TRBV6-5 and TRBJ2-7; D is possibly TRBD1 (5 bases). CDR3 size: 13 residues. V was pared by 2 bases and J by 7 bases, with 12 bases between. Germline CDR1 reads MNHEY; CDR2 reads SVGAGI.

The chain couples TRBV19 to TRBJ2-1; TRBD2 aligns across 7 bases. The CDR3 extends over 15 amino acids. CDR1 LNHDA and CDR2 SQIVND come from the germline V gene (reference sequence). Trimming took 3 bases from V and 1 from J; bases not matched to a gene: 3. The CDR3 spells CASSMWGGSYNEQFF. The CDR3, as DNA: TGTGCCAGTAGTATGTGGGGGGGTTCCTACAATGAGCAGTTCTTC.

J is TRBJ2-1 and V is TRBV6-5, with D possibly TRBD2 on 6 matching bases. CDR3 length equals 15 residues. The germline CDR1 and CDR2 sequences are MNHEY and SVGAGI. Trimming took off 8 bases at V and 1 base at J, with 15 bases between the two ends. The CDR3 region is CASGPRRESYNEQFF. The CDR3 region has the DNA TGTGCCAGCGGGCCCCGACGGGAGTCCTACAATGAGCAGTTCTTC.

This clone was counted between two and nine times. The CDR3 DNA is TGCGCCAGCAGCCACGGGTCGGCGCAAGGAAACACCATATATTTT. Protein: CASSHGSAQGNTIYF. This chain connects TRBV4-1 to TRBJ1-3; no reliable D call. The CDR3 spans 15 residues. Per the germline V gene, CDR1 is MGHRA and CDR2 is YSYEKL. The V end lost 3 bases, the J end lost 4 bases, and 13 bases lay between the germline ends.

The genes are TRBV6-6 and TRBJ1-2; a possible D gene is TRBD1 (6 bases). The V end was cut by 4 bases, the J end by 8 bases, with 14 bases between. This CDR3 has 13 residues. From germline, CDR1 is MNHNY and CDR2 SVGAGI (reference sequence). CDR3 nucleotides: TGTGCCAGCAGTTCTCTCACAGGGTCCGGCTACACCTTC. It encodes CASSSLTGSGYTF.

The V and J genes are TRBV11-2 and TRBJ1-2; TRBD1 aligns across 8 bases. The CDR3 runs 13 residues. Unmatched junction bases numbered 8, after V lost 9 bases and J lost 5 bases. Germline CDR1 and CDR2: SGHAT and FQNNGV. The chain's CDR3 is CASPGTGGYGYTF. CDR3 DNA: TGTGCCAGTCCCGGGACAGGAGGGTATGGCTACACCTTC.

In this sample, this clone turned up once. This rearrangement joins TRBV7-2 to TRBJ1-2; the D is unclear. Germline V gives CDR1 SGHTA, CDR2 FQGNSA. CDR3 length equals 12 residues. V lost 5 bases, J lost 4 bases, and 8 bases lay in between. CDR3 protein: CASSPNSYGYTF. CDR3 DNA sequence: TGTGCCAGCAGCCCTAACTCCTATGGCTACACCTTC.